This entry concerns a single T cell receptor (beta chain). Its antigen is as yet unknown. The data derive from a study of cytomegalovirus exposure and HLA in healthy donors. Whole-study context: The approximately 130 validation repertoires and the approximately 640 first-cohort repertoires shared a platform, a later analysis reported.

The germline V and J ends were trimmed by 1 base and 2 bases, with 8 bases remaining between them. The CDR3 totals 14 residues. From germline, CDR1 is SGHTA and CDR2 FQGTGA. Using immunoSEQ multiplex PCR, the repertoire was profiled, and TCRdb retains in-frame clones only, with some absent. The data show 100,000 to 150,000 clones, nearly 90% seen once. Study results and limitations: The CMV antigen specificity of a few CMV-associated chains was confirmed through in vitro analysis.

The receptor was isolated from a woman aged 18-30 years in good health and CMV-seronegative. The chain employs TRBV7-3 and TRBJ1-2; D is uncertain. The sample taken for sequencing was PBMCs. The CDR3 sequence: CASSLKSGNYGYTF. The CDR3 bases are TGTGCCAGCAGCTTAAAGTCGGGGAACTATGGCTACACCTTC.